The 32 T cell receptor beta chains listed next were all sequenced from one sample in a study of blood T cell repertoires in COVID-19. Profiled with immunoSEQ multiplex PCR; TCRdb holds only in-frame clones, not every one. The sample includes fewer than 65,000 clones, 90% seen only once; the top ten take around 3.7%. The sequenced sample consisted of peripheral blood. These receptors all come from a human donor in a cohort sampled during active COVID-19.

V is TRBV15 and J is TRBJ2-4, with 7 bases fitting TRBD1. In germline, CDR1 is LNHNV, CDR2 YYDKDF (reference sequence). V lost 6 bases and J lost 4; bases outside the gene matches: 3. The CDR3 has 13 amino acids. This CDR3 is CATRVTGKNIQYF. For the CDR3, the DNA is TGTGCCACCAGGGTGACAGGGAAAAACATTCAGTACTTC.

In DNA form, the CDR3 reads TGTGCCACCAGTGACAGCCGGGAGACCCACCAAGAGACCCAGTACTTC. It encodes CATSDSRETHQETQYF. This chain uses TRBV24-1 with TRBJ2-5, with a possible D match to TRBD2 (6 bases). The CDR3 is made up of 16 amino acids. Per the germline V gene, CDR1 is KGHDR and CDR2 is SFDVKD. V was cut by 4 bases and J by 0 bases, with 14 bases left in between.

The rearrangement links TRBV24-1 to TRBJ2-3; maybe TRBD2 (6 bases). Germline CDR1 and CDR2: KGHDR and SFDVKD. CDR3 size: 14 residues. Between the trimmed V and J ends, which lost 7 bases and 2 bases, there was a span of 12 bases. CDR3 sequence (DNA): TGTGCCACCAGCCGGGACTCATACACAGATACGCAGTATTTT. It specifies CATSRDSYTDTQYF.

The V gene is TRBV4-1, the J gene TRBJ2-7, with D possibly matching TRBD2 (5 bases). The ends were cut back, 3 bases at V and 4 bases at J, with 13 bases in the middle. The CDR3 is 14 amino acids. CDR1 and CDR2 from the germline V gene are MGHRA and YSYEKL. CDR3 sequence (DNA): TGCGCCAGCAGCCAGGACTCTAGCAGGTACGAGCAGTACGTC. It is translated as CASSQDSSRYEQYV.

This chain's CDR3 is CASSADNPQDTQYF. The CDR3 nucleotides are TGTGCCAGTAGTGCGGACAACCCTCAAGATACGCAGTATTTT. The gene calls are TRBV19 and TRBJ2-3, with D perhaps TRBD1 (5 bases). Germline CDR1 and CDR2: LNHDA and SQIVND (reference sequence). The CDR3 extends over 14 amino acids. V lost 5 bases and J lost 5, with 14 bases in between.

The rearrangement uses TRBV18 and TRBJ2-5; D not certain. The ends were cut back, 5 bases at V and 5 bases at J, with 12 bases in the middle. The CDR3 sequence is 13 residues long. Germline CDR1 reads KGHSH; CDR2 reads LQKENI. CDR3 protein: CASSSLRLETQYF. Here the CDR3 DNA reads TGTGCCAGCTCAAGTCTCAGGCTCGAGACCCAGTACTTC. Using reference TRBV18 and TRBJ2-5 for the parts outside the CDR3, the full variable domain is NAGVMQNPRHLVRRRGQEARLRCSPMKGHSHVYWYRQLPEEGLKFMVYLQKENIIDESGMPKERFSAEFPKEGPSILRIQQVVRGDSAAYFCASSSLRLETQYFGPGTRLLVL.

V and J are TRBV2 and TRBJ1-3, with D possibly matching TRBD1 (5 bases). CDR1 SNHLY and CDR2 FYNNEI come from the germline V gene. The CDR3 has 15 residues. Between the trimmed V and J ends, which lost 6 bases and 0 bases, there was a span of 12 bases. The CDR3 sequence is CASSEQVNSGNTIYF. As DNA, the CDR3 is TGTGCCAGCAGCGAACAGGTTAACTCTGGAAACACCATATATTTT.

Of note for this clone: Other nucleotide sequences in the sample specify the same CDR3. The chain recombines TRBV13 with TRBJ1-2; TRBD1 matches at 7 bases. The ends lost 5 bases at V and 3 bases at J; junction bases unmatched: 6. CDR1 PRHDT and CDR2 FYEKMQ come from the germline V gene (reference sequence). This CDR3 has 14 residues. The CDR3 region has the DNA TGTGCCAGCAGCCTGACCGGGACAGACTATGGCTACACCTTC. Amino acids: CASSLTGTDYGYTF. The full variable domain, with the rest looked up from reference TRBV13 and TRBJ1-2, is AAGVIQSPRHLIKEKRETATLKCYPIPRHDTVYWYQQGPGQDPQFLISFYEKMQSDKGSIPDRFSAQQFSDYHSELNMSSLELGDSALYFCASSLTGTDYGYTFGSGTRLTVV.

This chain connects TRBV5-1 to TRBJ2-1; 7 positions agree with TRBD2. This CDR3 is 15 amino acids long. V was clipped by 0 bases and J by 10 bases; unmatched bases: 10. Germline CDR1 is SGHRS and CDR2 is YFSETQ. The DNA of the CDR3 is TGCGCCAGCAGCTTGGTGACTAGCAGCGAATGGGAGCAGTTCTTC. It encodes CASSLVTSSEWEQFF.

This clone is a singleton in its sample. The V gene is TRBV5-1, the J gene TRBJ1-2, with 7 bases that match TRBD1. J gave up 2 bases and V 1 base, and 8 bases lay outside the gene matches. Germline CDR1 is SGHRS and CDR2 is YFSETQ. This CDR3 is 16 amino acids long. The DNA of the CDR3 is TGCGCCAGCAGCTTGACCTACATACAGGGGAACTATGGCTACACCTTC. As protein: CASSLTYIQGNYGYTF.

The V gene is TRBV7-3, the J gene TRBJ1-1; TRBD1 might be the D (6 bases). This CDR3 has 14 amino acids. Germline values: CDR1 SGHTA, CDR2 FQGTGA. The germline V and J ends were trimmed by 5 bases and 5 bases, with 15 bases remaining between them. In nucleotides, the CDR3 is TGTGCCAGCAGCCCCAACAGGGTGCAGACTGAAGCTTTCTTT. Translation: CASSPNRVQTEAFF.

The chain joins TRBV28 to TRBJ2-1; TRBD1 agrees at 7 bases. Germline V gene sequence: CDR1 MDHEN, CDR2 SYDVKM. J was trimmed by 4 bases and V by 5 bases; bases with no gene match: 8. This CDR3 has 15 residues. CDR3: CASSQGGPAYNEQFF. Here the CDR3 DNA reads TGTGCCAGCAGTCAAGGGGGCCCGGCTTACAATGAGCAGTTCTTC.

The V call is TRBV14, the J call TRBJ2-7; 14 nucleotides agree with TRBD2. Germline V gives CDR1 SGHDN, CDR2 FVKESK. This CDR3 comprises 18 residues. J lost 1 base, V lost 3 bases, and 8 bases had no gene match. The CDR3 DNA reads as TGTGCCAGCAGCCACCCGACTAGCGGGAGGGCCTGGTCCTACGAGCAGTACTTC. Amino acid sequence: CASSHPTSGRAWSYEQYF.

The V and J genes are TRBV2 and TRBJ2-1, with TRBD1 matching over 7 bases. The trim removed 6 bases at V and 9 bases at J, leaving 5 bases unmatched. Germline CDR1 reads SNHLY; CDR2 reads FYNNEI. This CDR3 comprises 12 residues. The CDR3 loop reads CASSDRETEQFF. The CDR3 DNA sequence: TGTGCCAGCAGCGACAGGGAGACTGAGCAGTTCTTC.

This clone appeared a single time. The V gene is TRBV2, the J gene TRBJ1-2; TRBD1 matches 9 bases. V dropped 6 bases and J dropped 7; count of bases not matched to a gene: 9. This CDR3 has 14 amino acids. Per the germline V gene, CDR1 is SNHLY and CDR2 is FYNNEI. The CDR3 is CASRNTGGLVGYTF. The CDR3 DNA reads as TGTGCCAGCAGGAACACAGGGGGCTTAGTTGGCTACACCTTC.

This chain uses TRBV28 with TRBJ2-2; 7 bases are a match to TRBD2. After removal of 8 bases from V and 2 bases from J, the junction contained 8 bases not matched to a gene. Germline V gene lookup returns CDR1 MDHEN and CDR2 SYDVKM. This CDR3 has 15 residues. The CDR3 sequence: CASGAGYFNTGELFF. CDR3 nucleotides: TGTGCCAGCGGAGCGGGATACTTTAACACCGGGGAGCTGTTTTTT.

This clone was seen just once. This CDR3 is CASTSPVGGYTF. The DNA for the CDR3 is TGTGCCAGCACTTCTCCAGTTGGTGGCTACACCTTC. This chain connects TRBV6-5 to TRBJ1-2; no definite D call. Trimming removed 7 bases at V and 7 bases at J, with 13 bases between. The CDR3 sequence is 12 residues long. The germline V gene encodes CDR1 MNHEY and CDR2 SVGAGI.

The chain employs TRBV5-5 and TRBJ1-2, with 8 bases aligning to TRBD1. V gave up 1 base and J gave up 7 bases; unmatched junction bases: 9. Germline CDR1 is SGHKS and CDR2 is YYEKEE (reference sequence). The CDR3 contains 15 residues. DNA of the CDR3: TGTGCCAGCAGCTTGTCGCAGGGGGCGCATTTTGGCTACACCTTC. Translated, it gives CASSLSQGAHFGYTF.

This clone was detected only once. The gene calls are TRBV5-1 and TRBJ1-1, with TRBD1 as a possible D gene (5 bases). Germline-derived CDR1 and CDR2 are SGHRS and YFSETQ. V lost 5 bases and J 10 bases, leaving 12 bases between the germline ends. This CDR3 region has 11 residues. The CDR3 loop is CASRTRGSAFF. The CDR3 DNA follows: TGCGCCAGCAGAACGCGGGGCTCAGCTTTCTTT.

J is TRBJ2-3 and V is TRBV7-2, with 10 bases lining up with TRBD2. This CDR3 contains 15 residues. The germline V gene has CDR1 SGHTA and CDR2 FQGNSA. Germline trimming cut 5 bases from V and 0 bases from J; bases unmatched to any gene: 2. CDR3 residues: CASSTTSGSTDTQYF. In DNA, the CDR3 is TGTGCCAGCAGCACGACTAGCGGGAGCACAGATACGCAGTATTTT.

The chain combines TRBV27 with TRBJ2-3, with 7 bases identical to TRBD2. CDR3 length equals 16 residues. With 5 bases clipped from V and 1 base from J, the junction kept 9 bases outside the gene matches. Germline CDR1 and CDR2: MNHEY and SMNVEV (reference sequence). The CDR3 coding sequence is TGTGCCAGCAGTGCCCGACTAGCCAGGGGCACAGATACGCAGTATTTT. It specifies CASSARLARGTDTQYF.

The chain combines TRBV3-1 (or the pseudogene TRBV3-2) with TRBJ2-5, with 15 bases aligning to TRBD2. The CDR3 spans 18 residues. Trimming removed 4 bases from V and 1 base from J; junction bases left unmatched: 7. The germline CDR1 and CDR2 sequences are LGHDT and YNNKEL (reference sequence). The CDR3 nucleotides are TGTGCCAGCAGCCTCGGGGGACTAGCGGGAGGTTTCCAAGAGACCCAGTACTTC. It specifies CASSLGGLAGGFQETQYF.

This chain connects TRBV6-2 or TRBV6-3 to TRBJ2-5; D ambiguous. The V and J ends lost 6 bases and 2 bases respectively, with 13 bases between them. CDR3 length equals 14 residues. Per the germline V gene, CDR1 is MNHEY and CDR2 is SVGEGT. The CDR3 DNA sequence: TGTGCCAGCAGCCTCCGAGACATACAAGAGACCCAGTACTTC. It codes for CASSLRDIQETQYF.

V is TRBV7-3 and J is TRBJ1-2, with unresolved D. Trimming cost V 6 bases and J 3 bases, with 14 bases left between them. The CDR3 length is 14 residues. Looked up from germline, CDR1 is SGHTA and CDR2 is FQGTGA. CDR3 protein: CASSLDPSYYGYTF. The CDR3 DNA follows: TGTGCCAGCAGTCTGGACCCTAGCTACTATGGCTACACCTTC.

This clone was seen once. This sequence joins TRBV7-9 and TRBJ2-3, with 11 nucleotides matching TRBD2. CDR1 SEHNR and CDR2 FQNEAQ come from the germline V gene (reference sequence). V was clipped by 1 base and J by 5 bases; unmatched bases: 2. This CDR3 is 15 amino acids long. CDR3 in amino acids: CASSLVGTSGDTQYF. In nucleotides, the CDR3 is TGTGCCAGCAGCTTAGTGGGGACTAGCGGAGATACGCAGTATTTT.

J is TRBJ2-1 and V is TRBV7-3; D ambiguous. This CDR3 region has 13 residues. V was shortened by 3 bases and J by 4 bases, with 7 bases between the two germline ends. Germline V CDR1 and CDR2: SGHTA, FQGTGA. The CDR3 sequence is CASSLQYYNEQFF. The CDR3 DNA follows: TGTGCCAGCAGCTTGCAGTATTACAATGAGCAGTTCTTC.

CDR3 in amino acids: CASSRLLKIRTEAFF. CDR3 nucleotide sequence: TGTGCCAGCAGCCGACTGCTAAAAATCCGCACTGAAGCTTTCTTT. V is TRBV6-5 and J is TRBJ1-1; D is unclear. CDR1 and CDR2 from the germline V gene are MNHEY and SVGAGI. Trimming cost V 6 bases and J 4 bases, with 18 bases left between them. There are 15 residues in the CDR3.

V and J are TRBV7-9 and TRBJ2-1; 11 nucleotides line up with TRBD2. CDR1 is SEHNR and CDR2 is FQNEAQ in the germline V gene (reference sequence). The V and J ends lost 1 base and 7 bases, in that order; junction bases with no gene match: 9. The CDR3 consists of 17 residues. CDR3 residues: CASSLVFGSGRANEQFF. The CDR3 DNA reads TGTGCCAGCAGCTTAGTCTTTGGTAGCGGGAGGGCGAATGAGCAGTTCTTC.

The CDR3 sequence: CATSETGGVYEQYF. The CDR3 nucleotides are TGTGCCACCAGTGAAACAGGGGGGGTATACGAGCAGTACTTC. The gene calls are TRBV24-1 and TRBJ2-7; D perhaps matches TRBD1 (8 bases). Germline CDR1 reads KGHDR; CDR2 reads SFDVKD. This CDR3 comprises 14 residues. The V end lost 4 bases, the J end lost 4 bases, and 13 bases lay between the germline ends.

The chain uses TRBV13 and TRBJ1-5; D is ambiguous. The V gene lost 0 bases and the J gene lost 6 bases, with 3 bases spanning the gap. CDR1 and CDR2 (germline): PRHDT, FYEKMQ (reference sequence). This CDR3 is 12 amino acids long. Here the CDR3 reads CASSLGGQPQHF. The CDR3 DNA reads TGTGCCAGCAGCTTAGGCGGTCAGCCCCAGCATTTT. Drawing the rest from reference TRBV13 and TRBJ1-5, the complete variable domain is AAGVIQSPRHLIKEKRETATLKCYPIPRHDTVYWYQQGPGQDPQFLISFYEKMQSDKGSIPDRFSAQQFSDYHSELNMSSLELGDSALYFCASSLGGQPQHFGDGTRLSIL.

This chain joins TRBV30 and TRBJ2-7; the match to TRBD2 covers 8 bases. This CDR3 region has 14 residues. Germline-derived CDR1 and CDR2 are GTSNPN and SVGIG (reference sequence). The J segment lost 5 bases and the V segment lost 3 bases, leaving 9 bases of the junction unmatched. This CDR3 is CAWRPAGGLNEQYF. As DNA, the CDR3 is TGTGCCTGGAGGCCCGCGGGGGGCCTCAACGAGCAGTACTTC.

This rearrangement joins TRBV6-6 to TRBJ1-6; 8 nucleotides line up with TRBD1. Trimming took 5 bases from V and 5 from J; bases not matched to a gene: 2. The length of the CDR3 is 14 residues. CDR1 and CDR2 from the germline V gene are MNHNY and SVGAGI (reference sequence). The CDR3 protein is CASSTTGDNSPLHF. CDR3 DNA: TGTGCCAGCAGTACGACAGGGGATAATTCACCCCTCCACTTT.